This entry describes one T cell receptor beta chain. Its antigen is still unknown. A multiplex PCR was run with 60 Vbeta primers and 13 Jbeta primers. Profiled with immunoSEQ multiplex PCR; TCRdb holds only in-frame clones, not every one. Among approximately 170,000 clones listed, 70% to 80% were seen once. The data stem from a study of cytomegalovirus exposure and HLA in healthy donors. Study-level background: An earlier analysis identified 117 million unique TCR beta sequences in some 170 million T cells.

Study observations and caveats: An analysis done earlier found most TCR beta V segments productive about 87% or about 30% of the time. Excluded were some V segments that proved indistinguishable, including TRBV6-2 and TRBV6-3.

CDR3 length: 14 amino acids. Germline V gene sequence: CDR1 SGHRS, CDR2 YFSETQ. V shed 1 base, J shed 7 bases, and the junction held 5 bases outside the gene matches. The material sequenced was PBMCs. The TCR sequence derives from a man between 18 and 29 years old in good health and CMV-seropositive. The chain recombines TRBV5-1 with TRBJ2-1, with 7 bases identical to TRBD1. The CDR3 DNA follows: TGCGCCAGCAGCTTGAGGGGGCCGGGGAATGAGCAGTTCTTC. Translation: CASSLRGPGNEQFF.